Here is one T cell receptor beta chain with its context. The entry originates in a study of blood T cell repertoires in COVID-19. Across the whole study: Researchers got acute and convalescent COVID-19 samples from the United States, Italy and Spain. Sources were T cells, B-cell-depleted T cells, or PBMCs; the material itself was cDNA or gDNA.

Germline trimming cut 1 base from V and 7 bases from J; bases unmatched to any gene: 4. The germline gives CDR1 SGHNT, CDR2 YYREEE (reference sequence). The CDR3 totals 14 residues. In the original processing: Estimation of nucleated cell counts was performed using reference gene primer amplification. The table came from immunoSEQ multiplex PCR; TCRdb's copy has only in-frame clones and leaves some out. That table furnishes V, J and clone size, whereas the DNA furnished D and trimming. The data contain tens of thousands of clones, 80% to 90% of them singletons. This chain connects TRBV5-4 to TRBJ1-2; TRBD1 matches at 10 bases. Sample: peripheral blood. This receptor was obtained from a human donor in a cohort sampled during active COVID-19. The CDR3 nucleotides are TGTGCCAGCAGCTTGCGGGACAGGGGTTTTGGCTACACCTTC. Translated, it gives CASSLRDRGFGYTF.